This T cell receptor beta chain was identified in a study of blood T cell repertoires in COVID-19 (dated by TCRdb to the early 2020s). For the wider study: Samples covering the acute and convalescent phases of COVID-19 were provided by collaborators in the United States, Italy and Spain. A de-identified subject ID, COVID-19 status, age in years and sex were almost always included in the sample metadata. The samples were drawn from two sources: the first 160 participants of the ongoing ImmuneRACE study, and 1,000 to 1,500 subjects contributed by 6 global collaborators. The repertoires were released in a freely available public database meant as a resource for research on the immune response to SARS-CoV-2. Subjects who had been exposed to COVID-19, were actively infected with it, or had recovered from it provided the deeply sampled blood TCRbeta repertoires that made up the dataset. Where available, HLA class I and class II types were obtained from metadata supplied by the sample provider rather than from assay-based typing. The prospective study material was composed of cDNA or gDNA derived from T cells, B-cell-depleted T cells, or PBMCs. The investigation overall reported the following: Clinical and demographic metadata were provided uncurated, with the amount varying by source and participant.

This clone was seen only a few times. The target of this receptor is not known. Per-base qualities were not stored, and no clone one base away is much larger. Each collaborating institution followed its own protocols to collect whole blood in K2EDTA tubes. For TCRbeta analysis, collaborator samples were shipped as frozen whole blood, as isolated PBMCs, or as DNA extracted from either sample type. The germline V gene provides CDR1 SGHRS and CDR2 YFSETQ. Counted from cysteine to phenylalanine, this CDR3 has 16 amino acids. Just CDR3 DNA is preserved here, 48 bases in frame from base 1. V lost 4 bases and J lost 3 bases, and the count of bases not matched to a germline gene is 9. TCRbeta CDR3 regions were amplified from genomic DNA using the immunoSEQ Assay, a bias-controlled multiplex PCR. From the authors' description of their analysis: The number of nucleated cells in each sample was estimated from the amplification of reference gene primers within the assay. To quantify the absolute abundance of each unique TCRbeta CDR3 rearrangement, sequence reads were collapsed and filtered. For each sample, productive Simpson clonality was calculated by taking the square root of Simpson's diversity index across productive rearrangements. TCRdb's version of the immuneACCESS table is confined to in-frame rearrangements and falls short of the full clone set. An unresolved V gene accounts for under half of the shortfall where checked; the remainder is of unknown origin. Clone size and the V and J calls come from that table; the DNA yielded D and trimming. This sample lists roughly 64,000 clones; more than 75% were detected once. The ten largest clones represent approximately 3% of the sample.

In this chain, TRBV5-1 is recombined with TRBJ2-7; TRBD2 agrees with 11 junctional bases. This clonotype was obtained from a man aged 45 to 65 with active COVID-19. The sequenced sample consisted of peripheral blood. For the CDR3, the sequence is CASSPAGLADIYEQYF. In nucleotides, the sequence is TGCGCCAGCAGCCCCGCGGGACTAGCGGACATCTACGAGCAGTACTTC.